These 3 T cell receptor beta chains were sequenced from one sample in a study of T cell repertoires in cytomegalovirus infection. TCRdb independently ran MiXCR on the reads; one entry per CDR3 protein. The table lists around 360,000 distinct CDR3 sequences, nearly 35% of them singletons, with roughly 14% in the top ten. These receptors' targets are unknown. Sample: cultured PBMCs, taken from culture after CMV antigen stimulation. The receptors stem from a human donor in good health (CMV status not recorded). Some clones in this sample may be carry-over from other donors' samples.

V is TRBV20-1 and J is TRBJ1-5, with D uncertain. The germline V gene has CDR1 DFQATT and CDR2 SNEGSKA (reference sequence). The CDR3 runs 15 residues. V was shortened by 3 bases and J by 3 bases, with 15 bases between the two germline ends. The CDR3 DNA is TGCAGTGCTAGTACAGCGCATAACCTCAATCAGCCCCAGCATTTT. Translated, it gives CSASTAHNLNQPQHF.

This chain's CDR3 is CATSRDLSGAATF. CDR3 coding DNA: TGTGCCACCAGCAGAGATCTTTCGGGGGCCGCGACCTTC. The V call is TRBV15, the J call TRBJ1-2; tentatively, D is TRBD1 (6 bases). Germline V gene sequence: CDR1 LNHNV, CDR2 YYDKDF (reference sequence). V was clipped by 0 bases and J by 14 bases, with 16 bases between them. The CDR3 consists of 13 residues.

A word on this clonotype: A much more abundant neighbour one base away suggests this may be a read error. The missing conserved phenylalanine or tryptophan at the end of this CDR3 makes a read error likely. The genes are TRBV9 and TRBJ2-1, with TRBD2 identical over 8 bases. J gave up 6 bases and V 4 bases, and 3 bases lay outside the gene matches. This CDR3 contains 13 residues. The germline gives CDR1 SGDLS, CDR2 YYNGEE. This CDR3 is CASSTTSGNEQFL. As DNA, the CDR3 is TGTGCCAGCAGCACTACTAGCGGCAATGAGCAGTTCTTA.